This entry concerns a single T cell receptor beta chain. V was pared by 5 bases and J by 2 bases, with 9 bases between. The CDR3 has 13 amino acids. Germline CDR1 reads MDHEN; CDR2 reads SYDVKM. Assay used: immunoSEQ multiplex PCR; TCRdb lists only in-frame clones, some missing. The data show around 32,000 clones, 80% to 90% seen once. This specimen belongs to a study of T cell changes during pregnancy in multiple sclerosis. The sequence was obtained from a female donor with multiple sclerosis, enrolled in a pregnancy study. The sequenced sample was CD8+ T cells from peripheral blood mononuclear cells, obtained before pregnancy. The genes are TRBV28 and TRBJ1-1; D gene unclear. CDR3 sequence (DNA): TGTGCCAGCAGTGTGACTGAAAACACTGAAGCTTTCTTT. Its translation is CASSVTENTEAFF.